The 17 T cell receptor beta chains in this list originate from one sample, sequenced in a study of T cell changes during pregnancy in multiple sclerosis. The assay was immunoSEQ multiplex PCR, and TCRdb's table has in-frame clones only and misses some. Among roughly 50,000 clones listed, approximately 91% were seen once. This sample comprised peripheral blood, obtained after pregnancy. Receptor source: a female donor in good health, enrolled as a control in a pregnancy study.

As concerns this clone: Other DNA sequences in this sample translate to the same CDR3. The chain is built from TRBV5-1 and TRBJ1-2; 8 positions match TRBD1. The CDR3 extends over 13 amino acids. CDR1 and CDR2 from the germline V gene are SGHRS and YFSETQ. V was pared by 0 bases and J by 8 bases, with 3 bases of the junction left unmatched. DNA for the CDR3: TGCGCCAGCAGCTTGGGACAGGGGAACGGCTACACCTTC. Translation: CASSLGQGNGYTF.

The chain uses TRBV29-1 and TRBJ2-7; no firm D call. There are 10 residues in the CDR3. Germline-derived CDR1 and CDR2 are SQVTM and ANQGSEA. V shed 5 bases and J shed 3 bases, with 5 bases lying between them. CDR3 residues: CSVSDYEQYF. The CDR3 DNA sequence: TGCAGCGTTTCAGACTACGAGCAGTACTTC.

This clone has a handful of counts. This rearrangement joins TRBV7-9 to TRBJ1-5; D not resolved. The V end lost 2 bases, the J end lost 3 bases, and 5 bases lay between the germline ends. Germline V lookup: CDR1 SEHNR, CDR2 FQNEAQ (reference sequence). The CDR3 has 13 amino acids. This CDR3 is CASSLQNNQPQHF. The CDR3 DNA reads as TGTGCCAGCAGCTTACAAAACAATCAGCCCCAGCATTTT.

This sequence joins TRBV28 and TRBJ1-2; TRBD1 might be the D (5 bases). The CDR3 has 14 amino acids. Trimming left V 2 bases short and J 2 bases short, with 9 bases between. CDR1 and CDR2 from the germline V gene are MDHEN and SYDVKM. The CDR3 is CASSLRTPNYGYTF. The CDR3 nucleotides read TGTGCCAGCAGTTTACGGACACCCAACTATGGCTACACCTTC.

V gene TRBV5-1 combines with J gene TRBJ2-3; D gene unclear. Deletions cut 6 bases from V and 0 bases from J, with 8 bases between. CDR1 is SGHRS, CDR2 YFSETQ, per germline. The CDR3 is 13 amino acids. The CDR3 protein is CASKEISTDTQYF. In nucleotides, the CDR3 is TGCGCCAGCAAAGAGATTAGCACAGATACGCAGTATTTT.

The rearrangement links TRBV7-9 to TRBJ1-2, with D tentatively TRBD1 (6 bases). The CDR3 runs 15 residues. Germline V gene data show CDR1 as SEHNR and CDR2 as FQNEAQ (reference sequence). V was cut by 6 bases and J by 6 bases, with 20 bases left in between. The CDR3, as DNA: TGTGCCAGCAGACCTAAAGACAGGCTAGGCGATGGCTACACCTTC. Translation: CASRPKDRLGDGYTF.

This clone was picked up one time. This chain joins TRBV5-6 and TRBJ2-3, with D possibly matching TRBD2 (6 bases). Germline V lookup: CDR1 SGHDT, CDR2 YYEEEE. Between the trimmed V and J ends, which lost 4 bases and 4 bases, there was a span of 10 bases. CDR3 length: 13 amino acids. In DNA, the CDR3 is TGTGCCAGCAGCATCGGAGGGTCAGATACGCAGTATTTT. This gives the protein CASSIGGSDTQYF.

CDR3 residues: CASSPDRVTPNTEAFF. CDR3 sequence (DNA): TGCGCCAGCAGCCCAGACAGGGTTACTCCGAACACTGAAGCTTTCTTT. The chain couples TRBV5-1 to TRBJ1-1; 7 bases map to TRBD1. V gave up 4 bases and J gave up 1 base; unmatched junction bases: 10. CDR1 and CDR2 from the germline V gene are SGHRS and YFSETQ. The CDR3 is made up of 16 amino acids.

The chain employs TRBV7-9 and TRBJ1-2; D call uncertain. Germline CDR1 SEHNR, CDR2 FQNEAQ (reference sequence). Trimming took off 5 bases at V and 4 bases at J, with 14 bases between the two ends. The CDR3 is 14 amino acids. The CDR3 DNA follows: TGTGCCAGCAGCGCCGGGGTCGGGTTCTATGGCTACACCTTC. It codes for CASSAGVGFYGYTF. Looking up the rest from reference TRBV7-9 and TRBJ1-2 gives the full variable domain: DTGVSQNPRHKITKRGQNVTFRCDPISEHNRLYWYRQTLGQGPEFLTYFQNEAQLEKSRLLSDRFSAERPKGSFSTLEIQRTEQGDSAMYLCASSAGVGFYGYTFGSGTRLTVV.

The gene calls are TRBV7-9 and TRBJ2-3, with D possibly being TRBD2 (8 bases). This CDR3 has 19 amino acids. Germline V gives CDR1 SEHNR, CDR2 FQNEAQ (reference sequence). The V end lost 2 bases, the J end lost 0 bases, and 21 bases lay between the germline ends. This CDR3 is CASSLSLVREGASTDTQYF. DNA of the CDR3: TGTGCCAGCAGCTTATCTCTCGTTCGGGAGGGGGCTAGCACAGATACGCAGTATTTT.

V gene TRBV6-5 combines with J gene TRBJ1-2; 7 bases fit TRBD1. With 6 bases clipped from V and 4 bases from J, the junction kept 8 bases outside the gene matches. This CDR3 contains 14 residues. Germline CDR1 and CDR2: MNHEY and SVGAGI. The DNA of the CDR3 is TGTGCCAGCAGCCAGGGACAGCGGACCTATGGCTACACCTTC. Encoded protein: CASSQGQRTYGYTF.

The rearrangement links TRBV9 to TRBJ1-6; tentatively, D is TRBD1 (6 bases). The germline gives CDR1 SGDLS, CDR2 YYNGEE. V lost 4 bases, J lost 7 bases, and 6 bases lay in between. This CDR3 region has 12 residues. Written as DNA, the CDR3 is TGTGCCAGCAGCCAGGGGAATTCACCCCTCCACTTT. Protein sequence: CASSQGNSPLHF.

The chain joins TRBV19 to TRBJ1-5, with 8 nucleotides matching TRBD1. Germline CDR1 reads LNHDA; CDR2 reads SQIVND (reference sequence). CDR3 length: 15 residues. Germline trimming cut 6 bases from V and 3 bases from J; bases unmatched to any gene: 7. In nucleotides, the CDR3 is TGTGCCAGTAGCAGAGTGACAGGGGCCAATCAGCCCCAGCATTTT. It specifies CASSRVTGANQPQHF.

The chain links TRBV7-9 to TRBJ1-2; no firm D call. The CDR3 totals 13 residues. V was clipped by 3 bases and J by 4 bases, with 9 bases between them. Germline assignment: CDR1 SEHNR and CDR2 FQNEAQ (reference sequence). This chain's CDR3 is CASSLAGSYGYTF. CDR3 in DNA: TGTGCCAGCAGCTTGGCCGGGAGCTATGGCTACACCTTC. The variable domain in full, with the rest retrieved from reference TRBV7-9 and TRBJ1-2, is DTGVSQNPRHKITKRGQNVTFRCDPISEHNRLYWYRQTLGQGPEFLTYFQNEAQLEKSRLLSDRFSAERPKGSFSTLEIQRTEQGDSAMYLCASSLAGSYGYTFGSGTRLTVV.

The V gene is TRBV6-5, the J gene TRBJ1-2; tentatively, D is TRBD1 (6 bases). CDR1 is MNHEY, CDR2 SVGAGI, per germline. The CDR3 sequence is 13 residues long. Trimming pared 5 bases from V and 0 bases from J, leaving 7 bases between. CDR3 DNA: TGTGCCAGCAGTAGACAGGCTAACTATGGCTACACCTTC. Translated, it gives CASSRQANYGYTF.

The chain joins TRBV7-2 to TRBJ2-1; 8 bases are shared with TRBD2. The CDR3 sequence is 13 residues long. Trimming removed 3 bases from V and 8 bases from J; junction bases left unmatched: 3. The germline V gene encodes CDR1 SGHTA and CDR2 FQGNSA. The CDR3 bases are TGTGCCAGCAGCTTTGGACTAGCCGATGAGCAGTTCTTC. Translating it yields CASSFGLADEQFF.

The rearrangement uses TRBV5-1 and TRBJ1-2; TRBD1 matches at 9 bases. This CDR3 is 15 amino acids long. The ends lost 4 bases at V and 4 bases at J; junction bases unmatched: 8. From germline, CDR1 is SGHRS and CDR2 YFSETQ. The CDR3 coding sequence is TGCGCCAGCAGCCTAAGTGGACAGGGGAGCTATGGCTACACCTTC. This encodes CASSLSGQGSYGYTF.